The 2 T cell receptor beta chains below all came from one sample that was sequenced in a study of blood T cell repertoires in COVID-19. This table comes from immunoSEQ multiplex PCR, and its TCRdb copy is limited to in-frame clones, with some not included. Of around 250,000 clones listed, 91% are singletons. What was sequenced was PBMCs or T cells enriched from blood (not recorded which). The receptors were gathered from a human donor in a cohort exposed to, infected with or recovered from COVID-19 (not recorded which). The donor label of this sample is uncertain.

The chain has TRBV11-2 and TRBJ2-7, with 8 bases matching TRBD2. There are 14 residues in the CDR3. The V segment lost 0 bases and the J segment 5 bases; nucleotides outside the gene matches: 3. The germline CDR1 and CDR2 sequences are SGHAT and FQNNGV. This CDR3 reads CASSLDTGGDEQYF. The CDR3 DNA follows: TGTGCCAGCAGCTTAGATACGGGGGGGGACGAGCAGTACTTC.

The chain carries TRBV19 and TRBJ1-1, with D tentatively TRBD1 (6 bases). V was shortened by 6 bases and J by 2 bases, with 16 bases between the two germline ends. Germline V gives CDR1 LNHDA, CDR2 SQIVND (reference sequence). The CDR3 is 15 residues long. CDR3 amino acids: CASSLPQGPNTEAFF. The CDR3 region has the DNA TGTGCCAGTAGCCTCCCACAGGGACCTAACACTGAAGCTTTCTTT.